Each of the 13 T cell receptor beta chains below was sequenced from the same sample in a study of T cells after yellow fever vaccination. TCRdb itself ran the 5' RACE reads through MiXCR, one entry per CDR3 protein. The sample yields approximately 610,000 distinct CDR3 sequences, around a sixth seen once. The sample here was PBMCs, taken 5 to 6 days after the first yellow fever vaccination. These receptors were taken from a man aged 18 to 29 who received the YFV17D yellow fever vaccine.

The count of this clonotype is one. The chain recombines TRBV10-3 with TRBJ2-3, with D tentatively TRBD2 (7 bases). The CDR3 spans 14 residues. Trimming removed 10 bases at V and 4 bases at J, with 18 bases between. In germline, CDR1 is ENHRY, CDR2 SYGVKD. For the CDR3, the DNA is TGTGCCACCTCCAGGGGAGGGGAGTCAGATACGCAGTATTTT. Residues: CATSRGGESDTQYF.

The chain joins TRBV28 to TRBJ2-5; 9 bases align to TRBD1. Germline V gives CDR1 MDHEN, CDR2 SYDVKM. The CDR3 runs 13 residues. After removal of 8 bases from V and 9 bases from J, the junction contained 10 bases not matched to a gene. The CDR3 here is CASSGRDREAQYF. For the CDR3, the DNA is TGTGCCAGCTCTGGGCGGGACAGGGAGGCCCAGTACTTC.

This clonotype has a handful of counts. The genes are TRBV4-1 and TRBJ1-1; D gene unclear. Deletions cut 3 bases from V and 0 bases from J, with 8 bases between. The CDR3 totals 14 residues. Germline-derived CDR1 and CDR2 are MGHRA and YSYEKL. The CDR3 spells CASSHSALNTEAFF. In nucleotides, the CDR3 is TGCGCCAGCAGCCATAGCGCCCTGAACACTGAAGCTTTCTTT.

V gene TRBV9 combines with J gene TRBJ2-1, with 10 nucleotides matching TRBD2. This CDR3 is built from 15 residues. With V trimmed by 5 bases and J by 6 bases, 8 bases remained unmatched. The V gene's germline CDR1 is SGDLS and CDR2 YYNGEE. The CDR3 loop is CASSERGGGANEQFF. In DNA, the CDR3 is TGTGCCAGCAGTGAGCGGGGGGGCGGCGCCAATGAGCAGTTCTTC.

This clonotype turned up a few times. DNA for the CDR3: TGTGCCAGCAGATACCCCTCCAGGGGGCTTGATAATTCACCCCTCCACTTT. Encoded protein: CASRYPSRGLDNSPLHF. The chain combines TRBV6-5 with TRBJ1-6, with TRBD1 identical over 8 bases. The germline V gene has CDR1 MNHEY and CDR2 SVGAGI. Trimming at V came to 6 bases and at J to 5 bases, leaving 12 bases not matched to a gene. This CDR3 comprises 17 residues.

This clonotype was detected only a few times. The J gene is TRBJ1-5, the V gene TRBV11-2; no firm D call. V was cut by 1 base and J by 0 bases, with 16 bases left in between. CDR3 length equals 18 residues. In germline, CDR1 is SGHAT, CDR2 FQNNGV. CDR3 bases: TGTGCCAGCAGCTTAGGGTTCGGGCAGTCTTATAGCAATCAGCCCCAGCATTTT. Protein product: CASSLGFGQSYSNQPQHF.

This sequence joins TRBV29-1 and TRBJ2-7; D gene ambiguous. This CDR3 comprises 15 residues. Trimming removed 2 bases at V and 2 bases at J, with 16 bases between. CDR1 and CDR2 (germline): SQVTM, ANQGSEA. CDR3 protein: CSVETSLGLTYEQYF. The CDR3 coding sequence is TGCAGCGTTGAAACTTCTTTGGGTTTAACCTACGAGCAGTACTTC.

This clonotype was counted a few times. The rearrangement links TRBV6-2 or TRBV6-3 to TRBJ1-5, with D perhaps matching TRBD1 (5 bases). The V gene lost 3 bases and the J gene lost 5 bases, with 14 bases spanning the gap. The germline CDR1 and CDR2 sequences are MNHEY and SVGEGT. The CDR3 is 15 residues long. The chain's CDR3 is CASSYSYEGYQPQHF. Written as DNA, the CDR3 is TGTGCCAGCAGTTATTCCTACGAGGGGTATCAGCCCCAGCATTTT.

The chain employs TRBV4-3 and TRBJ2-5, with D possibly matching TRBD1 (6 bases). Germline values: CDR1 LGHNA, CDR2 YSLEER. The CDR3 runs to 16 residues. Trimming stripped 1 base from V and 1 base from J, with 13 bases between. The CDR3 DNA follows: TGCGCCAGCAGCCAAGGGCCGGGACACACCCAAGAGACCCAGTACTTC. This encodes CASSQGPGHTQETQYF.

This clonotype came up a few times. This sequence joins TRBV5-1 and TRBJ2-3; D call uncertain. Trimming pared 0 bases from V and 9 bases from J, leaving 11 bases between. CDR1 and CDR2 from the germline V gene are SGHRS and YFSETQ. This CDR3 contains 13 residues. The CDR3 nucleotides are TGCGCCAGCAGCTTGGATCGGCTGTGGACGCAGTATTTT. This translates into CASSLDRLWTQYF. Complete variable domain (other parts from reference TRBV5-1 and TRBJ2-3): KAGVTQTPRYLIKTRGQQVTLSCSPISGHRSVSWYQQTPGQGLQFLFEYFSETQRNKGNFPGRFSGRQFSNSRSEMNVSTLELGDSALYLCASSLDRLWTQYFGPGTRLTVL.

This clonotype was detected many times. The DNA for the CDR3 is TGTGCCAGCAGCCAGGATACGCAGTATTTT. The encoded protein is CASSQDTQYF. The chain combines TRBV2 with TRBJ2-3, with D hard to call. The CDR3 has 10 amino acids. Germline V gene lookup returns CDR1 SNHLY and CDR2 FYNNEI. V was pared by 6 bases and J by 6 bases, with 4 bases between.

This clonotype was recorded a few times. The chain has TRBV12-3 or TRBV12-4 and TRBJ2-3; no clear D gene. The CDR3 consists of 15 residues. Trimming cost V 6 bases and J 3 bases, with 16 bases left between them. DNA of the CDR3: TGTGCCAGCAGGGACGTTCGGGCCGGGACAGATACGCAGTATTTT. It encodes CASRDVRAGTDTQYF.

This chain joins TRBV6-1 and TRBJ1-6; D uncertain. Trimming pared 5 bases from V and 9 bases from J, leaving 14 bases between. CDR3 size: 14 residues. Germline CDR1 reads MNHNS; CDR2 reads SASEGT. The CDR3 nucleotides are TGTGCCAGCAGTCCGAAGGGCCGGGGTTCACCCCTCCACTTT. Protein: CASSPKGRGSPLHF.